The clone carrying this TCR beta chain has a count of ten or more. Its antigen remains unidentified. Arm-PCR of CDR3 regions with iRepertoire HTBI primers generated TCR beta libraries. TCRdb used MiXCR to reprocess the multiplex PCR reads, holding one entry per CDR3 protein. The sample has roughly 450,000 distinct CDR3 sequences; approximately 22% are singletons. This CDR3 is built from 12 residues. Germline loops: CDR1 PRHDT, CDR2 FYEKMQ (reference sequence). With 5 bases removed from V and 8 bases from J, the gap between germline ends came to 12 bases. This entry belongs to a study of regulatory T cells in long-lasting Graves disease. Findings and limits, study-wide: Favored gene segments in persistent disease were TRBV28, TRBJ1-2 and TRBJ2-5. The researchers studied only peripheral blood, not thyroid tissue.

Time point described: persistent/refractory GD, antithyroid drugs over 5 years with positive TRAb. From RNA extracted from PBMCs, the TCR library was made. Nine milliliters of peripheral blood went into EDTA tubes. The clonotype originates from a female donor with Graves disease. The gene calls are TRBV13 and TRBJ1-1, with a weak D call TRBD1 (6 bases). The sample in question was peripheral blood mononuclear cells (PBMCs), obtained when the disease was refractory, from a patient treated with antithyroid drugs. The CDR3 is CASSPLQGEAFF. Here the CDR3 DNA reads TGTGCCAGCAGCCCGCTCCAGGGGGAAGCTTTCTTT. Combining the CDR3 with reference TRBV13 and TRBJ1-1 gives the whole variable domain AAGVIQSPRHLIKEKRETATLKCYPIPRHDTVYWYQQGPGQDPQFLISFYEKMQSDKGSIPDRFSAQQFSDYHSELNMSSLELGDSALYFCASSPLQGEAFFGQGTRLTVV.